Shown below are 7 T cell receptor beta chains from a single sample sequenced in a study of naive and memory T cell subsets. Treatment defined: skin biopsy from PPD injection site in Mantoux-positive individual. A UMI-containing oligonucleotide was joined by 3' ligation to the TCR cDNA template. The SP2 primer and nested alpha and beta constant region primers amplified ligated cDNA in four rounds. Each CDR3 protein gets one entry after TCRdb re-called the UMI-ligation and nested PCR reads with MiXCR. The sample carries about 37,000 distinct CDR3 sequences, 9.5% to 11% recorded once. The sequencing used skin, collected from a tuberculin skin test site. Receptors were obtained from an adult in good health.

The table lists this clonotype with a few counts. V and J are TRBV20-1 and TRBJ2-2; TRBD2 might be the D (6 bases). Deletions cut 0 bases from V and 7 bases from J, with 27 bases between. Per the germline V gene, CDR1 is DFQATT and CDR2 is SNEGSKA (reference sequence). The CDR3 length is 19 residues. CDR3 amino acids: CSARDLSTAGPLEDGELFF. CDR3 in DNA: TGCAGTGCTAGAGATCTGTCGACAGCGGGTCCCCTTGAGGACGGGGAGCTGTTTTTT.

This clonotype was counted at least ten times. This rearrangement joins TRBV7-2 to TRBJ2-4, with D possibly being TRBD2 (5 bases). V lost 5 bases to trimming and J lost 3 bases, with 14 bases between them. Germline assignment: CDR1 SGHTA and CDR2 FQGNSA. This CDR3 is 15 amino acids long. CDR3 sequence reads: CASSPLRVGKNIQYF. CDR3 DNA: TGTGCCAGCAGCCCACTGAGGGTTGGCAAAAACATTCAGTACTTC.

The sample holds many counts of this clonotype. The chain is built from TRBV30 and TRBJ2-2; TRBD2 matches at 7 bases. This CDR3 contains 14 residues. Germline V gene data show CDR1 as GTSNPN and CDR2 as SVGIG (reference sequence). Trimming took 1 base from V and 1 from J; bases not matched to a gene: 0. The CDR3 coding sequence is TGTGCCTGGAGTGCGGGGGGGAACACCGGGGAGCTGTTTTTT. Amino acids: CAWSAGGNTGELFF.

In its sample, this clonotype was seen many times. The chain is built from TRBV20-1 and TRBJ2-1, with D perhaps TRBD1 (5 bases). Between the trimmed V and J ends, which lost 7 bases and 2 bases, there was a span of 12 bases. Looked up from germline, CDR1 is DFQATT and CDR2 is SNEGSKA (reference sequence). CDR3 length: 13 amino acids. The CDR3 region has the DNA TGCAGTGTAGACAGACGAACCTACAATGAGCAGTTCTTC. It specifies CSVDRRTYNEQFF.

At least ten counts were recorded for this clonotype. This chain links TRBV7-9 with TRBJ2-3, with D perhaps matching TRBD1 or TRBD2 (5 bases each). V was shortened by 2 bases and J by 6 bases, with 12 bases between the two germline ends. Germline V lookup: CDR1 SEHNR, CDR2 FQNEAQ (reference sequence). This CDR3 comprises 14 residues. The CDR3 loop reads CASSLSGARDTQYF. The DNA of the CDR3 is TGTGCCAGCAGCTTATCCGGGGCGCGGGATACGCAGTATTTT.

Ten or more counts support this clonotype. The chain couples TRBV13 to TRBJ2-2, with a tentative D call TRBD2 (5 bases). The germline gives CDR1 PRHDT, CDR2 FYEKMQ (reference sequence). V gave up 6 bases and J gave up 2 bases, with 16 bases separating them. CDR3 length: 16 amino acids. The DNA of the CDR3 is TGTGCCAGCAGACAGAAGGCGGCGGGTAACACCGGGGAGCTGTTTTTT. Its protein is CASRQKAAGNTGELFF.

The CDR3 bases are TGTGCTAGTGATCGGACAGGGGTCGCCTTGAAACCCCTCCACTTT. As protein: CASDRTGVALKPLHF. The chain carries TRBV12-5 and TRBJ1-6; 9 bases are a match to TRBD1. J lost 12 bases, V lost 7 bases, and 13 bases had no gene match. Germline lookup yields CDR1 LGHNT and CDR2 FRNRAP. The CDR3 covers 15 residues.